These 27 T cell receptor beta chains came from one sample sequenced in a study of CD8+CD57+ T cells in acquired aplastic anemia. Genomic DNA acted as the template from which TCR beta VDJ combination and CDR3 sequence profiling were carried out. TCRdb reprocessed the reads with MiXCR, giving one entry per CDR3 protein. Of 200,000 to 250,000 distinct CDR3 sequences in the sample, less than 60% were seen once. Patients chosen for sequencing had shown CD8+CD57+ cell expansion by flow cytometry. The sequenced material came from sorted CD4+, CD8+, or CD8+CD57+ T cells (not recorded which) from PBMCs. These receptors were taken from a human donor with aplastic anemia.

About this clonotype itself: Germline and junction disagree at one end, which may indicate a read error. This chain joins TRBV18 and TRBJ2-5; maybe TRBD1 (6 bases). CDR1 and CDR2 (germline): KGHSH, LQKENI. The CDR3 runs 15 residues. This CDR3 is CASPPLGQSQETQYF. The CDR3 DNA follows: TGTGCCAGCCCACCATTGGGACAAAGCCAAGAGACCCAGTACTTC.

CDR3 in amino acids: CASSPQVQENEKLFF. As DNA, the CDR3 is TGTGCCAGCTCACCACAAGTCCAGGAGAACGAAAAACTGTTTTTT. This sequence joins TRBV18 and TRBJ1-4; no definite D call. CDR3 length equals 15 residues. V lost 1 base and J 8 bases, leaving 14 bases between the germline ends. Germline V CDR1 and CDR2: KGHSH, LQKENI. Full variable domain (remainder filled in from reference TRBV18 and TRBJ1-4): NAGVMQNPRHLVRRRGQEARLRCSPMKGHSHVYWYRQLPEEGLKFMVYLQKENIIDESGMPKERFSAEFPKEGPSILRIQQVVRGDSAAYFCASSPQVQENEKLFFGSGTQLSVL.

This clonotype was seen many times. The V gene is TRBV29-1, the J gene TRBJ1-2; D unclear. The CDR3 has 15 amino acids. The germline gives CDR1 SQVTM, CDR2 ANQGSEA. V was pared by 6 bases and J by 4 bases, with 21 bases between. CDR3 sequence (DNA): TGCAGCGTCCACCTTCCGGACCGAAGAAGCTATGGCTACACCTTC. It specifies CSVHLPDRRSYGYTF.

The chain carries TRBV18 and TRBJ1-1, with 8 bases matching TRBD1. CDR1 and CDR2 (germline): KGHSH, LQKENI. J gave up 3 bases and V 2 bases, and 20 bases lay outside the gene matches. The CDR3 length is 20 residues. CDR3 in amino acids: CASSPVSGTGFRPAYTEAFF. In nucleotides, the CDR3 is TGTGCCAGCTCACCAGTAAGCGGGACAGGATTCCGCCCCGCGTACACTGAAGCTTTCTTT.

This clonotype was seen at least ten times. CDR3: CASGLVRTRSGAEAFF. The DNA of the CDR3 is TGTGCTAGTGGTTTGGTGCGGACACGTTCGGGGGCTGAAGCTTTCTTT. The chain combines TRBV12-5 with TRBJ1-1, with a weak D call TRBD1 (5 bases). V lost 0 bases and J lost 6, with 17 bases in between. The germline V gene encodes CDR1 LGHNT and CDR2 FRNRAP. This CDR3 comprises 16 residues.

CDR3 in amino acids: CSVSGPEAFF. The CDR3 nucleotides are TGCAGCGTCTCGGGTCCTGAAGCTTTCTTT. The J gene is TRBJ1-1, the V gene TRBV29-1; D uncertain. V was trimmed by 6 bases and J by 6 bases, leaving 8 bases between them. Germline V gives CDR1 SQVTM, CDR2 ANQGSEA. The CDR3 covers 10 residues.

This clonotype occurred many times. The gene calls are TRBV6-6 and TRBJ1-2; D not resolved. Germline V gene sequence: CDR1 MNHNY, CDR2 SVGAGI (reference sequence). The CDR3 extends over 13 amino acids. V was clipped by 5 bases and J by 8 bases, with 15 bases between them. CDR3 nucleotides: TGTGCCAGCAGTCAATTAATGGATGGGGGCTACACCTTC. It yields the protein CASSQLMDGGYTF.

This clonotype showed up many times. The chain carries TRBV15 and TRBJ2-1; 11 bases map to TRBD1. After removal of 5 bases from V and 9 bases from J, the junction contained 12 bases not matched to a gene. The CDR3 spans 16 residues. The germline V gene encodes CDR1 LNHNV and CDR2 YYDKDF (reference sequence). CDR3 amino acids: CATSPPGTGGEGEQFF. The CDR3 DNA reads TGTGCCACCAGCCCCCCCGGGACAGGGGGTGAGGGTGAGCAGTTCTTC.

A few counts support this clonotype. This chain connects TRBV27 to TRBJ2-7; 7 positions match TRBD1. CDR1 is MNHEY, CDR2 SMNVEV, per germline (reference sequence). Germline trimming cut 6 bases from V and 1 base from J; bases unmatched to any gene: 12. This CDR3 comprises 16 residues. CDR3 in DNA: TGTGCCAGCAGCCTCGTTTACACAGGGGTGTCCTACGAGCAGTACTTC. It specifies CASSLVYTGVSYEQYF.

The V call is TRBV9, the J call TRBJ1-5, with TRBD1 as a possible D gene (5 bases). V lost 3 bases, J lost 1 base, and 11 bases lay in between. Per germline, CDR1 SGDLS and CDR2 YYNGEE. The CDR3 consists of 15 residues. CDR3 nucleotide sequence: TGTGCCAGCAGCGGGGTGGGGGTCAGCAATCAGCCCCAGCATTTT. Amino acid sequence: CASSGVGVSNQPQHF.

Comment on this clonotype: The missing conserved phenylalanine or tryptophan at the end of this CDR3 makes a read error likely. The chain recombines TRBV7-8 with TRBJ1-2; 10 nucleotides agree with TRBD1. The V gene end was trimmed by 5 bases and the J gene end by 4 bases; junction bases not matched to a gene: 16. This CDR3 spans 18 amino acids. CDR1 SGHVS and CDR2 FQNEAQ come from the germline V gene. The CDR3 nucleotides are TGTGCCAGCAGCGCGTTTAGGGACAGGGGAAACTTAAGCTATGGCTACACCTGC. It is translated as CASSAFRDRGNLSYGYTC.

With respect to this clonotype: This may come from a read error, since a much larger clone is one base off. The chain couples TRBV7-2 to TRBJ2-2; no reliable D call. V was trimmed by 0 bases and J by 5 bases, leaving 10 bases between them. CDR1 is SGHTA, CDR2 FQGNSA, per germline. The CDR3 extends over 15 amino acids. The CDR3 region has the DNA TGTGCCAGCAGCTTAGCGGTTTTCGGGACCGGGGAGCTGTTTTTT. Translating it yields CASSLAVFGTGELFF. Variable domain in full (rest from reference TRBV7-2 and TRBJ2-2): GAGVSQSPSNKVTEKGKDVELRCDPISGHTALYWYRQSLGQGLEFLIYFQGNSAPDKSGLPSDRFSAERTGGSVSTLTIQRTQQEDSAVYLCASSLAVFGTGELFFGEGSRLTVL.

This clonotype has a single count. This rearrangement joins TRBV10-1 to TRBJ2-7; a possible D gene is TRBD2 (6 bases). Germline values: CDR1 WNHNN, CDR2 SYGVQD (reference sequence). The CDR3 totals 13 residues. V lost 4 bases and J 6 bases, leaving 13 bases between the germline ends. The CDR3 DNA sequence: TGCGCCAGCAGTGGGGACTGGGGTAGCGAGCAGTACTTC. The encoded protein is CASSGDWGSEQYF.

The chain employs TRBV19 and TRBJ2-7; a weak D match, TRBD2 (7 bases). With 1 base removed from V and 5 bases from J, the gap between germline ends came to 9 bases. Germline assignment: CDR1 LNHDA and CDR2 SQIVND (reference sequence). This CDR3 is 13 amino acids long. The CDR3 loop is CASSIAGGHEQYF. CDR3 DNA sequence: TGTGCCAGTAGTATAGCGGGGGGCCACGAGCAGTACTTC.

The CDR3 spells CASRLTGVYGYTF. For the CDR3, the DNA is TGTGCCAGCAGACTAACAGGGGTCTATGGCTACACCTTC. V and J are TRBV2 and TRBJ1-2, with 7 bases identical to TRBD1. This CDR3 is 13 amino acids long. The ends lost 6 bases at V and 4 bases at J; junction bases unmatched: 5. The germline V gene has CDR1 SNHLY and CDR2 FYNNEI.

V and J are TRBV7-8 and TRBJ2-7; D is undetermined. CDR3 length equals 12 residues. The V and J ends lost 3 bases and 3 bases respectively, with 6 bases between them. The germline CDR1 and CDR2 sequences are SGHVS and FQNEAQ. CDR3 sequence: CASSLDHYEQYF. The CDR3 nucleotides read TGTGCCAGCAGCTTGGACCACTACGAGCAGTACTTC.

This clonotype came up many times. This sequence joins TRBV25-1 and TRBJ2-7; D assignment may be TRBD1 or TRBD2 (5 bases each). Deletions cut 3 bases from V and 2 bases from J, with 8 bases between. Per the germline V gene, CDR1 is MGHDK and CDR2 is SYGVNS. The CDR3 has 13 residues. The CDR3 DNA reads TGTGCCAGCAGTGATTGGGGGACCTACGAGCAGTACTTC. Translating gives CASSDWGTYEQYF.

The chain combines TRBV28 with TRBJ2-7, with 8 bases fitting TRBD1. The CDR3 extends over 14 amino acids. Germline loops: CDR1 MDHEN, CDR2 SYDVKM. The CDR3: CAAGRGQAPREQYF. CDR3 nucleotides: TGTGCTGCCGGACGGGGACAGGCTCCGAGGGAGCAGTACTTC.

In regard to this clonotype: Since no conserved phenylalanine or tryptophan closes the CDR3, a read error is the likely cause. The chain recombines TRBV7-9 with TRBJ1-1; D possibly corresponds to TRBD1 (5 bases). V lost 5 bases, J lost 3 bases, and 10 bases lay in between. This CDR3 is built from 13 residues. Germline loops: CDR1 SEHNR, CDR2 FQNEAQ (reference sequence). The chain's CDR3 is CASSQQGDTEAFS. The CDR3 nucleotides read TGTGCCAGCAGCCAACAAGGGGACACTGAAGCTTTCTCT.

CDR3 bases: TGTGCCAGCAGCCAAACAGGGGAGGCTGGCTACACCTTC. Protein: CASSQTGEAGYTF. This chain connects TRBV5-5 to TRBJ1-2; the match to TRBD1 covers 7 bases. The CDR3 runs 13 residues. CDR1 and CDR2 (germline): SGHKS, YYEKEE (reference sequence). The ends lost 4 bases at V and 7 bases at J; junction bases unmatched: 7.

Only one count was recorded for this clonotype. CDR3 amino acids: CASSARDHSTGNGGEQYF. The CDR3 nucleotides read TGTGCCAGCAGTGCTAGAGATCACTCAACCGGGAACGGGGGAGAGCAGTACTTC. The chain links TRBV2 to TRBJ2-7; perhaps TRBD2 as D (6 bases). Germline V lookup: CDR1 SNHLY, CDR2 FYNNEI. Trimming took 4 bases from V and 7 from J, leaving 29 bases between them. This CDR3 is 18 amino acids long.

A remark on this clonotype: A much larger clone lies a single base off, so this may be a read error. This chain links TRBV10-3 with TRBJ1-6; TRBD1 matches at 7 bases. The CDR3 covers 15 residues. CDR1 and CDR2 from the germline V gene are ENHRY and SYGVKD. The CDR3 region has the DNA TGTGCCAGCAGTGAAGATGGACAGGCAGAACCACCCCTCCACTTT. Its translation: CASSEDGQAEPPLHF.

The chain recombines TRBV4-3 with TRBJ2-7; perhaps TRBD2 as D (5 bases). Trimming removed 0 bases at V and 6 bases at J, with 12 bases between. The germline gives CDR1 LGHNA, CDR2 YSLEER. This CDR3 has 14 residues. The CDR3, as DNA: TGCGCCAGCAGCCAAGAGGTCGGAGGAGGCGAGCAGTACTTC. This codes for CASSQEVGGGEQYF.

There are a few counts of this clonotype. The J gene is TRBJ2-3, the V gene TRBV7-9, with TRBD2 identical over 14 bases. The ends lost 4 bases at V and 0 bases at J; junction bases unmatched: 9. Looked up from germline, CDR1 is SEHNR and CDR2 is FQNEAQ (reference sequence). CDR3 length equals 19 residues. The CDR3 sequence is CASSSGLAGGSQSTDTQYF. CDR3 nucleotides: TGTGCCAGCAGCTCTGGACTAGCGGGGGGTTCCCAAAGCACAGATACGCAGTATTTT. The full variable domain, completed using reference TRBV7-9 and TRBJ2-3, is DTGVSQNPRHKITKRGQNVTFRCDPISEHNRLYWYRQTLGQGPEFLTYFQNEAQLEKSRLLSDRFSAERPKGSFSTLEIQRTEQGDSAMYLCASSSGLAGGSQSTDTQYFGPGTRLTVL.

For this clonotype: A read error is possible here, since a much larger clone lies one base away. The chain couples TRBV5-6 to TRBJ1-2; D call uncertain. V was cut by 0 bases and J by 6 bases, with 12 bases left in between. CDR1 and CDR2 from the germline V gene are SGHDT and YYEEEE. There are 14 residues in the CDR3. The CDR3 DNA follows: TGTGCCAGCAGCTTGGTCGGGCTCATCCATGGCTACACCTTC. Residues: CASSLVGLIHGYTF.

The table lists this clonotype with many counts. This chain joins TRBV20-1 and TRBJ1-4; D not resolved. Per germline, CDR1 DFQATT and CDR2 SNEGSKA (reference sequence). Trimming pared 0 bases from V and 7 bases from J, leaving 12 bases between. CDR3 length equals 14 residues. The CDR3 region is CSARDTEEGEKLFF. The CDR3 bases are TGCAGTGCTAGAGATACCGAGGAGGGTGAAAAACTGTTTTTT.

V usage is TRBV7-6 and J usage is TRBJ2-3; D gene uncertain. V was cut by 1 base and J by 9 bases, with 8 bases left in between. Germline V lookup: CDR1 SGHVS, CDR2 FNYEAQ. The CDR3 sequence is 12 residues long. CDR3 amino acids: CASSLVANTQYF. Here the CDR3 DNA reads TGTGCCAGCAGCTTAGTGGCGAACACGCAGTATTTT. Full variable domain (outside the CDR3, taken from reference TRBV7-6 and TRBJ2-3): GAGVSQSPRYKVTKRGQDVALRCDPISGHVSLYWYRQALGQGPEFLTYFNYEAQQDKSGLPNDRFSAERPEGSISTLTIQRTEQRDSAMYRCASSLVANTQYFGPGTRLTVL.